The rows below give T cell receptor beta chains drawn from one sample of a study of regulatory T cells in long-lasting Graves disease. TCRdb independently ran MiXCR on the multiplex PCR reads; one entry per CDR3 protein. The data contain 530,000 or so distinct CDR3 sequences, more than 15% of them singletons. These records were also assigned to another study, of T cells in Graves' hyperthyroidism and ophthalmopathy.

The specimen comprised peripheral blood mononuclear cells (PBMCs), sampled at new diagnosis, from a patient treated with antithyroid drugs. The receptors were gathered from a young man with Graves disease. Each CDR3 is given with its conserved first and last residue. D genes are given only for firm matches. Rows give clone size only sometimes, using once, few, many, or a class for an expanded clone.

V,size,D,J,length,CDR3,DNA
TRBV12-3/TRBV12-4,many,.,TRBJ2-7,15,CASSLYSGVPYEQYF,TGTGCCAGCAGCCTGTATAGCGGAGTACCCTACGAGCAGTACTTC
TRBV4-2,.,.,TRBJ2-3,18,CASSQESRVQLATDTQYF,TGTGCCAGCAGCCAAGAGAGCAGAGTGCAGCTTGCCACAGATACGCAGTATTTT
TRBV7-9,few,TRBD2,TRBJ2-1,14,CAGQGTSGDNEQFF,TGTGCCGGGCAAGGGACTAGCGGGGACAATGAGCAGTTCTTC
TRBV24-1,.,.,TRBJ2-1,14,CATGIRGNCNEQFF,TGTGCCACCGGCATCAGGGGAAACTGCAATGAGCAGTTCTTC
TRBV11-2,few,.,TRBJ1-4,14,CASSLGGVGEKLFF,TGTGCCAGCAGCCTTGGAGGGGTGGGGGAAAAACTGTTTTTT
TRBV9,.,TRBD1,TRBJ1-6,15,CASQGGTANNSPLHF,TGTGCCAGCCAGGGGGGGACAGCGAATAATTCACCCCTCCACTTT
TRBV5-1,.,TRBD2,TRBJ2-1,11,CASSFGTRSIF,TGCGCCAGCAGCTTCGGGACTAGATCGATCTTC
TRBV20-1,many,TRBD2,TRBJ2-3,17,CSARGVLLAESTDTQYF,TGCAGTGCTAGAGGGGTCCTACTAGCGGAGAGCACAGATACGCAGTATTTT
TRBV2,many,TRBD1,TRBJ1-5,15,CASSGDRGVGQPQHF,TGTGCCAGCAGTGGGGACAGGGGAGTAGGCCAGCCCCAGCATTTT
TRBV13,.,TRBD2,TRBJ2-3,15,CASSPGTSGRVTQYF,TGTGCCAGCAGCCCCGGGACTAGCGGGAGGGTTACGCAGTATTTT
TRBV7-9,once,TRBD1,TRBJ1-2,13,CASSHGTGYGYTF,TGTGCCAGCAGCCATGGGACAGGCTATGGCTACACCTTC
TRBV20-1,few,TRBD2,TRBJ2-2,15,CSAPSGRGITGELFF,TGCAGTGCTCCTAGCGGGAGGGGTATCACCGGGGAGCTGTTTTTT
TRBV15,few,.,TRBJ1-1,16,CAPSREGQGMNTEAFF,TGTGCCCCCAGCAGAGAAGGCCAGGGTATGAACACTGAAGCTTTCTTT
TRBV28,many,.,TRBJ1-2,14,CASTKGHEGWGYTF,TGTGCCAGCACAAAAGGACACGAAGGTTGGGGCTACACCTTC
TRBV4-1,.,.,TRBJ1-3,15,CASSLSGFSGNTIYF,TGCGCCAGCAGCCTTTCAGGGTTCTCTGGAAACACCATATATTTT
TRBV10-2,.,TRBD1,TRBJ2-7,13,CASRDRARYEQYF,TGCGCCAGCCGGGACAGGGCCAGGTACGAGCAGTACTTC
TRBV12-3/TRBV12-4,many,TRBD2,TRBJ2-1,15,CASSWAGGTGNEQFF,TGTGCCAGCTCATGGGCGGGAGGCACAGGGAATGAGCAGTTCTTC
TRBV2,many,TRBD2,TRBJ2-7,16,CASSGRLAGDVGEQYF,TGTGCCAGCAGCGGTAGACTAGCGGGAGACGTGGGGGAGCAGTACTTC
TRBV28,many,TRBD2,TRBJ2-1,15,CASSSPGTSGNEQFF,TGTGCCAGCAGTTCCCCCGGGACTAGTGGTAATGAGCAGTTCTTC
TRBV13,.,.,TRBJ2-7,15,CASSFGPGSSYEQYF,TGTGCCAGCAGCTTCGGGCCCGGTAGCTCCTACGAGCAGTACTTC
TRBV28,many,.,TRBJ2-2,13,CASRAEMTGELFF,TGTGCCAGCAGGGCGGAGATGACCGGGGAGCTGTTTTTT
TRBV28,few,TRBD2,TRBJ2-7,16,CASSLSGLAEFYEQYF,TGTGCCAGCAGTTTAAGTGGACTAGCGGAATTCTACGAGCAGTACTTC
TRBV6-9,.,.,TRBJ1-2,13,CASSYRRNYGYTF,TGTGCCAGCAGTTACCGACGGAACTATGGCTACACCTTC
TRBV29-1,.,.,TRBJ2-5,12,CSVQGSQEALYF,TGCAGCGTCCAGGGTAGCCAAGAGGCCCTGTACTTC
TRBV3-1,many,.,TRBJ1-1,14,CASSHAGAYTEAFF,TGTGCCAGCAGCCACGCGGGGGCGTACACTGAAGCTTTCTTT
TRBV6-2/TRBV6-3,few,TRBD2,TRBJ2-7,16,CASRLTRTSGRSEQYF,TGTGCCAGCAGGCTGACTCGGACTAGCGGGCGCTCCGAGCAGTACTTC
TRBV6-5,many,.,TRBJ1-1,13,CASSYTKQEVAFF,TGTGCCAGCAGTTACACCAAACAGGAGGTGGCTTTCTTT
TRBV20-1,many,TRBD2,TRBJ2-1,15,CSASTTSGRVGEQFF,TGCAGTGCTAGTACGACTAGCGGGAGGGTCGGTGAGCAGTTCTTC
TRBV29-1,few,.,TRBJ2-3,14,CSVELGTHPDTQYF,TGCAGCGTTGAACTCGGAACGCATCCAGATACGCAGTATTTT
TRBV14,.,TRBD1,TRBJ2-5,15,CASSLGTGGQETQYF,TGTGCCAGCAGCCTCGGGACAGGGGGGCAAGAGACCCAGTACTTC
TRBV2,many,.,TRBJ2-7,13,CASMQGPRYEQYF,TGTGCCAGCATGCAGGGCCCACGATACGAGCAGTACTTC
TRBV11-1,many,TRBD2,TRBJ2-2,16,CASSPWEGRRTGELFF,TGTGCCAGCAGCCCCTGGGAGGGGAGACGCACCGGGGAGCTGTTTTTT
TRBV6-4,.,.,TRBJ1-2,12,CASSYIRSGYTF,TGTGCCAGCAGTTACATAAGATCGGGCTACACCTTC
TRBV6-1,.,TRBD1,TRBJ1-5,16,CASRGRTGDGNRPQHF,TGTGCCAGCAGAGGTAGAACAGGGGACGGCAATCGGCCCCAGCATTTT
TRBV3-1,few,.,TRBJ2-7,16,CASSQTSPTDTYEQYF,TGTGCCAGCAGCCAAACTTCCCCGACGGATACCTACGAGCAGTACTTC
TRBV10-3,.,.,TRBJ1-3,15,CAISDGAVHGNTIYF,TGCGCCATCAGTGACGGTGCGGTCCATGGAAACACCATATATTTT
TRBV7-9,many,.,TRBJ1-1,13,CASSSSGGTEAFF,TGTGCCAGCAGCTCCAGCGGCGGCACTGAAGCTTTCTTT
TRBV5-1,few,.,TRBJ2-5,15,CASRLGGLIQETQYF,TGCGCCAGCAGGTTGGGGGGCCTGATACAAGAGACCCAGTACTTC
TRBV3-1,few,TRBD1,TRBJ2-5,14,CASSQEGGRETQYF,TGTGCCAGCAGCCAAGAAGGGGGCCGGGAGACCCAGTACTTC
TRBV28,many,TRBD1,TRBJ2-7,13,CASSWQGAGEQYF,TGTGCCAGCAGTTGGCAGGGGGCAGGCGAGCAGTACTTC
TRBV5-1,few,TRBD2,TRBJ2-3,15,CASSTQTSGTDTQYF,TGCGCCAGCAGCACACAGACTAGCGGGACAGATACGCAGTATTTT
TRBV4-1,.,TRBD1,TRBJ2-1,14,CASSLSRGQDARFF,TGCGCCAGCAGCCTTTCACGAGGACAGGATGCCAGGTTCTTC
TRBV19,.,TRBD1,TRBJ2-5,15,CASSRVDRQSETQYF,TGTGCCAGTAGTAGGGTGGACAGGCAGTCGGAGACCCAGTACTTC
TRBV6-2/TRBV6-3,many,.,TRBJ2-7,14,CASSTRPSSYEQYF,TGTGCCAGCAGTACAAGACCCAGCTCCTACGAGCAGTACTTC
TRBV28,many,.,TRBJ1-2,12,CASGIPNYGYTF,TGTGCCAGCGGGATTCCAAACTATGGCTACACCTTC
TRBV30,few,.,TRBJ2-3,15,CAWSVPRGGFDTQYF,TGTGCCTGGAGTGTGCCCCGAGGGGGATTCGATACGCAGTATTTT
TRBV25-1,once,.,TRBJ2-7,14,CASSEGSLSYEQYF,TGTGCCAGCAGTGAGGGATCGTTATCCTACGAGCAGTACTTC
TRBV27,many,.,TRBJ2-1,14,CASSFKTSRHEQFF,TGTGCCAGCAGTTTTAAAACTAGCCGCCATGAGCAGTTCTTC
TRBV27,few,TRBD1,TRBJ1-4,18,CASSFAGGQRLTNEKLFF,TGTGCCAGCAGTTTCGCGGGGGGACAGCGCTTAACTAATGAAAAACTGTTTTTT
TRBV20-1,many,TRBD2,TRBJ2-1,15,CSARDLIAGVNEQFF,TGCAGTGCTAGAGATCTAATAGCGGGAGTCAATGAGCAGTTCTTC
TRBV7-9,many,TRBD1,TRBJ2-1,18,CASSPPSGTGSSYNEQFF,TGTGCCAGCAGCCCGCCGTCCGGGACAGGAAGCTCCTACAATGAGCAGTTCTTC
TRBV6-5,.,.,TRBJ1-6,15,CASSYRGGGESPLHF,TGTGCCAGCAGTTACCGTGGCGGGGGCGAATCACCCCTCCACTTT
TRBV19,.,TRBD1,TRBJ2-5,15,CASSMEDRAGETQYF,TGTGCCAGTAGTATGGAGGACAGGGCCGGGGAGACCCAGTACTTC